This T cell receptor (beta chain) was sequenced in a study of breast tumors, draining lymph nodes, adjacent tissues. Breast cancer patients provided tissue from their axillary draining lymph nodes. TCRdb reprocessed the multiplex PCR reads via MiXCR and lists one record per CDR3 protein. This table has over 150,000 distinct CDR3 sequences, 30% to 35% appearing once. The material sequenced was axillary lymph node tissue. The source is a female donor with breast cancer. Some clones in this sample may be carry-over from other donors' samples.

The CDR3 DNA reads as TGTGCCATCCAGCCTAGCGGGGGTGGATACGAGCAGTACTTC. This sequence encodes CAIQPSGGGYEQYF. The V and J genes are TRBV10-3 and TRBJ2-7, with TRBD2 matching 10 bases. There are 14 residues in the CDR3. J lost 4 bases, V lost 8 bases, and 8 bases had no gene match. Germline lookup yields CDR1 ENHRY and CDR2 SYGVKD.